A single sample is the source of the 29 T cell receptor beta chains below, sequenced in a study of T cell repertoires in cytomegalovirus infection. Their antigen targets remain unknown. TCRdb reprocessed the reads via MiXCR and lists one record per CDR3 protein. The sample holds some 920,000 distinct CDR3 sequences, roughly 30% seen once. Sample: cultured CD8+ T cells from PBMCs, taken from culture after CMV antigen stimulation. These TCRs come from a human donor in good health (CMV status not recorded). Some clones in this sample may be carry-over from other donors' samples.

This rearrangement joins TRBV6-6 to TRBJ2-1; D unresolved. Per the germline V gene, CDR1 is MNHNY and CDR2 is SVGAGI (reference sequence). This CDR3 is built from 13 residues. Trimming removed 2 bases from V and 6 bases from J, with 8 bases in between. This chain's CDR3 is CASSYSQANEQFF. The CDR3 region has the DNA TGTGCCAGCAGTTACAGCCAGGCCAATGAGCAGTTCTTC.

This clonotype was counted between two and nine times. The chain carries TRBV5-4 and TRBJ2-5, with D possibly TRBD1 on 5 matching bases. Looked up from germline, CDR1 is SGHNT and CDR2 is YYREEE (reference sequence). This CDR3 has 13 amino acids. Trimming cost V 5 bases and J 5 bases, with 13 bases left between them. Here the CDR3 DNA reads TGTGCCAGCAGTGATCAGGGTGGCGAGACCCAGTACTTC. This encodes CASSDQGGETQYF. Filled out from reference TRBV5-4 and TRBJ2-5, the complete variable domain reads ETGVTQSPTHLIKTRGQQVTLRCSSQSGHNTVSWYQQALGQGPQFIFQYYREEENGRGNFPPRFSGLQFPNYSSELNVNALELDDSALYLCASSDQGGETQYFGPGTRLLVL.

The CDR3 nucleotides are TGCGCCAGCAGCCAAGATTTGAGGGCTAGCGGGGGGGCGACAGATACGCAGTATTTT. It codes for CASSQDLRASGGATDTQYF. The V and J genes are TRBV4-3 and TRBJ2-3; the match to TRBD2 covers 12 bases. This CDR3 is built from 19 residues. Germline V lookup: CDR1 LGHNA, CDR2 YSLEER. The V gene end was trimmed by 0 bases and the J gene end by 3 bases; junction bases not matched to a gene: 10.

The chain has TRBV12-3 or TRBV12-4 and TRBJ2-1; D gene ambiguous. V dropped 0 bases and J dropped 0 bases, with 12 bases sitting between them. The CDR3 totals 17 residues. CDR3 coding DNA: TGTGCCAGCAGTTTAGCCCTTAGACTCCTCTCCTACAATGAGCAGTTCTTC. It codes for CASSLALRLLSYNEQFF.

The chain carries TRBV20-1 and TRBJ2-3; TRBD2 aligns across 10 bases. J gave up 0 bases and V 3 bases, and 9 bases lay outside the gene matches. Germline CDR1 and CDR2: DFQATT and SNEGSKA (reference sequence). The CDR3 covers 17 residues. The CDR3 DNA reads as TGCAGTGCTAGCGGTCTAGCGGGGGACCAAAGCACAGATACGCAGTATTTT. This gives the protein CSASGLAGDQSTDTQYF.

In its sample, this clonotype was seen once. A much larger clone differs from this one at a single base, so this may be a read error. The chain uses TRBV15 and TRBJ2-7; 8 bases fit TRBD1. The CDR3 is made up of 15 amino acids. CDR1 LNHNV and CDR2 YYDKDF come from the germline V gene (reference sequence). This CDR3 is CVTSRERDRSYEQYF. Written as DNA, the CDR3 is TGTGTCACCAGCAGAGAACGGGACAGGTCCTACGAGCAGTACTTC.

A few counts support this clonotype. The CDR3 is CAISESGRGQYF. In DNA, the CDR3 is TGTGCCATCAGTGAGTCTGGCAGGGGGCAGTATTTT. This chain joins TRBV10-3 and TRBJ2-3, with a tentative D call TRBD1 (6 bases). CDR1 is ENHRY and CDR2 is SYGVKD in the germline V gene. With 0 bases removed from V and 11 bases from J, the gap between germline ends came to 9 bases. This CDR3 is 12 amino acids long.

The CDR3 nucleotides are TGTGCCAGCAGCATAACAGGGGAGAGTCAGCCCCAGCATTTT. Translation gives CASSITGESQPQHF. This chain uses TRBV7-9 with TRBJ1-5, with 7 bases aligning to TRBD1. Germline CDR1 and CDR2: SEHNR and FQNEAQ (reference sequence). J gave up 6 bases and V 5 bases, and 7 bases lay outside the gene matches. The CDR3 has 14 residues.

This chain uses TRBV27 with TRBJ1-1, with 8 bases aligning to TRBD1. Germline V gene sequence: CDR1 MNHEY, CDR2 SMNVEV (reference sequence). V lost 8 bases, J lost 1 base, and 12 bases stayed unmatched. The CDR3 is 16 amino acids. The CDR3 DNA sequence: TGTGCCAGCTTACCCTCCGGACAGGGAGCGAACACTGAAGCTTTCTTT. This encodes CASLPSGQGANTEAFF.

Concerning this clonotype: A read error may explain this, as a much larger clone is one base away. V gene TRBV7-6 combines with J gene TRBJ2-3; possibly TRBD2 for D (5 bases). V was pared by 4 bases and J by 4 bases, with 15 bases between. The CDR3 loop spans 15 amino acids. Germline values: CDR1 SGHVS, CDR2 FNYEAQ. The CDR3 is CASSSLARTADTQYF. In DNA form, the CDR3 reads TGTGCCAGCAGCTCTTTAGCGAGGACCGCAGATACGCAGTATTTT.

This clonotype was recorded a few times. J is TRBJ1-6 and V is TRBV27; D not certain. The V end was cut by 6 bases, the J end by 0 bases, with 12 bases between. This CDR3 has 16 amino acids. Germline CDR1 and CDR2: MNHEY and SMNVEV (reference sequence). CDR3 protein: CASRLDVSSYNSPLHF. Written as DNA, the CDR3 is TGTGCCAGCAGGCTGGACGTTAGCTCCTATAATTCACCCCTCCACTTT.

J is TRBJ1-1 and V is TRBV12-5; D gene ambiguous. V shed 6 bases and J shed 4 bases, with 12 bases lying between them. The CDR3 runs 13 residues. From germline, CDR1 is LGHNT and CDR2 FRNRAP. DNA of the CDR3: TGTGCTAGTGGGCGCGTCCGTGCCACTGAAGCTTTCTTT. This gives the protein CASGRVRATEAFF. Using reference TRBV12-5 and TRBJ1-1 for the parts outside the CDR3, the full variable domain is DARVTQTPRHKVTEMGQEVTMRCQPILGHNTVFWYRQTMMQGLELLAYFRNRAPLDDSGMPKDRFSAEMPDATLATLKIQPSEPRDSAVYFCASGRVRATEAFFGQGTRLTVV.

Of note for this clonotype: This sequence may be a read error, since a much larger clone differs from it by one base. The chain carries TRBV7-8 and TRBJ2-5, with D perhaps matching TRBD2 (6 bases). This CDR3 has 16 amino acids. Trimming took 3 bases from V and 1 from J, leaving 15 bases between them. CDR1 and CDR2 (germline): SGHVS, FQNEAQ. The CDR3 loop reads CASSLSIVGGQETQYF. The CDR3 bases are TGTGCCAGCAGCTTGAGTATAGTGGGGGGCCAAGAGACCCAGTACTTC. The entire variable domain, with the rest obtained from reference TRBV7-8 and TRBJ2-5, is as follows: GAGVSQSPRYKVAKRGQDVALRCDPISGHVSLFWYQQALGQGPEFLTYFQNEAQLDKSGLPSDRFFAERPEGSVSTLKIQRTQQEDSAVYLCASSLSIVGGQETQYFGPGTRLLVL.

The chain is built from TRBV7-9 and TRBJ1-1; tentatively, D is TRBD1 (5 bases). Germline V gene lookup returns CDR1 SEHNR and CDR2 FQNEAQ (reference sequence). The CDR3 is 15 amino acids. Trimming pared 2 bases from V and 1 base from J, leaving 11 bases between. The CDR3 DNA reads as TGTGCCAGCAGCTTACCCTTAACAGGGAACACTGAAGCTTTCTTT. Translated, it gives CASSLPLTGNTEAFF.

The rearrangement joins TRBV28 to TRBJ1-2; TRBD1 is a possible D gene (6 bases). The CDR3 sequence is 18 residues long. Germline V lookup: CDR1 MDHEN, CDR2 SYDVKM. Trimming pared 6 bases from V and 1 base from J, leaving 24 bases between. CDR3 residues: CASRSTGTGLGLNYGYTF. In nucleotides, the CDR3 is TGTGCCAGCAGGTCCACTGGTACAGGGCTGGGGCTTAACTATGGCTACACCTTC.

This clonotype was detected many times. V and J are TRBV12-3 or TRBV12-4 and TRBJ2-2; 7 bases align to TRBD2. The ends lost 1 base at V and 1 base at J; junction bases unmatched: 3. CDR3 length equals 16 residues. CDR3 protein: CASSLGRGGNTGELFF. The DNA for the CDR3 is TGTGCCAGCAGTTTAGGACGCGGGGGGAACACCGGGGAGCTGTTTTTT.

The sample holds a few counts of this clonotype. This chain connects TRBV7-8 to TRBJ2-7; possibly TRBD2 for D (5 bases). The CDR3 sequence is 16 residues long. V was pared by 5 bases and J by 0 bases, with 17 bases between. Germline values: CDR1 SGHVS, CDR2 FQNEAQ. CDR3 nucleotides: TGTGCCAGCAGCGACTACAGTACCCAGAGCTCCTACGAGCAGTACTTC. Its translation is CASSDYSTQSSYEQYF.

The chain employs TRBV25-1 and TRBJ1-6; the match to TRBD1 covers 7 bases. CDR3 length: 16 residues. The V gene's germline CDR1 is MGHDK and CDR2 SYGVNS. Unmatched junction bases numbered 5, after V lost 4 bases and J lost 2 bases. The CDR3 DNA sequence: TGTGCCAGCAGTGGAAACAGGGGCCCCTATAATTCACCCCTCCACTTT. Translated: CASSGNRGPYNSPLHF.

The chain recombines TRBV27 with TRBJ2-1, with D possibly TRBD2 on 5 matching bases. This CDR3 is built from 14 residues. Per germline, CDR1 MNHEY and CDR2 SMNVEV (reference sequence). V lost 0 bases and J 5 bases, leaving 8 bases between the germline ends. Here the CDR3 DNA reads TGTGCCAGCAGTTTATCACTAGGCCACAATGAGCAGTTCTTC. Encoded protein: CASSLSLGHNEQFF.

The genes are TRBV6-8 and TRBJ2-7; D possibly corresponds to TRBD2 (6 bases). The V gene lost 6 bases and the J gene lost 0 bases, with 12 bases spanning the gap. The CDR3 is 14 amino acids. CDR1 and CDR2 from the germline V gene are MNHGY and SAAAGT. CDR3 sequence (DNA): TGTGCCAGCAGCCACAAGGGACTCTCCTACGAGCAGTACGTC. Amino acid sequence: CASSHKGLSYEQYV.

The chain recombines TRBV7-4 with TRBJ1-4, with D unclear. Germline V gives CDR1 SGHVT, CDR2 SQSDAQ. The CDR3 spans 14 residues. V was cut by 5 bases and J by 8 bases, with 15 bases left in between. In DNA form, the CDR3 reads TGTGCCAGCAGCCCGGCGGCGCTTCGAGAAAAACTGTTTTTT. Encoded protein: CASSPAALREKLFF.

CDR3 loop: CASHTSGAHSYNEQFF. CDR3 nucleotides: TGTGCCAGCCATACTAGCGGGGCCCACTCCTACAATGAGCAGTTCTTC. The rearrangement links TRBV19 to TRBJ2-1, with 10 positions matching TRBD2. Germline V gene sequence: CDR1 LNHDA, CDR2 SQIVND (reference sequence). The trim removed 9 bases at V and 0 bases at J, leaving 8 bases unmatched. This CDR3 spans 16 amino acids.

The chain joins TRBV19 to TRBJ2-3, with D maybe TRBD2 (6 bases). Germline CDR1 is LNHDA and CDR2 is SQIVND (reference sequence). This CDR3 comprises 16 residues. Trimming pared 5 bases from V and 0 bases from J, leaving 15 bases between. Here the CDR3 reads CASSLQRGGSTDTQYF. In nucleotides, the CDR3 is TGTGCCAGTAGTCTCCAGCGTGGGGGGAGCACAGATACGCAGTATTTT.

This clonotype was seen a handful of times. The J gene is TRBJ2-1, the V gene TRBV6-1; a possible D gene is TRBD2 (5 bases). Per germline, CDR1 MNHNS and CDR2 SASEGT. This CDR3 contains 17 residues. Trimming took 5 bases from V and 0 from J, leaving 17 bases between them. The CDR3 DNA is TGTGCCAGCAGTCCCCGGACTGCCTCTTTCTCCTACAATGAGCAGTTCTTC. Translating gives CASSPRTASFSYNEQFF.

This CDR3 is CSVWALGVYGYTF. The CDR3 region has the DNA TGCAGCGTTTGGGCCCTGGGGGTCTATGGCTACACCTTC. This chain connects TRBV29-1 to TRBJ1-2, with D possibly matching TRBD1 (5 bases). Deletions cut 5 bases from V and 4 bases from J, with 14 bases between. CDR1 is SQVTM and CDR2 is ANQGSEA in the germline V gene. CDR3 length: 13 amino acids.

This clonotype was picked up a small number of times. The rearrangement uses TRBV24-1 and TRBJ2-4; 7 bases fit TRBD1. With V trimmed by 4 bases and J by 1 base, 3 bases remained unmatched. This CDR3 is 15 amino acids long. Germline V gene lookup returns CDR1 KGHDR and CDR2 SFDVKD. Here the CDR3 reads CATSDPDRAKNIQYF. The CDR3 DNA reads as TGTGCCACCAGTGACCCGGACAGGGCCAAAAACATTCAGTACTTC.

The sample holds a few counts of this clonotype. The genes are TRBV30 and TRBJ1-1; D might be TRBD1 (6 bases). Germline V gene sequence: CDR1 GTSNPN, CDR2 SVGIG (reference sequence). CDR3 size: 15 residues. Trimming took off 2 bases at V and 1 base at J, with 14 bases between the two ends. DNA of the CDR3: TGTGCCTGGAGTACAGGACAGAGGCCGAACACTGAAGCTTTCTTT. Encoded protein: CAWSTGQRPNTEAFF.

This clonotype was detected many times. The CDR3 sequence: CASSFGLFAFF. CDR3 bases: TGTGCCAGCAGCTTCGGGCTCTTCGCTTTCTTT. V gene TRBV7-9 combines with J gene TRBJ1-1; no reliable D call. The length of the CDR3 is 11 residues. Trimming cost V 3 bases and J 11 bases, with 10 bases left between them. CDR1 is SEHNR and CDR2 is FQNEAQ in the germline V gene (reference sequence).

This clonotype has a handful of counts. The rearrangement links TRBV7-6 to TRBJ2-6, with unresolved D. Germline CDR1 and CDR2: SGHVS and FNYEAQ. The length of the CDR3 is 14 residues. The V gene lost 5 bases and the J gene lost 4 bases, with 9 bases spanning the gap. The CDR3 DNA reads TGTGCCAGCAGCCCCTTGCCCGGGGCCAACGTCCTGACTTTC. Residues: CASSPLPGANVLTF.